These 9 T cell receptor beta chains came from one sample sequenced in a study of blood T cell repertoires in COVID-19. Measured with immunoSEQ multiplex PCR; TCRdb has only the in-frame clones, and not every one. The sample lists around 140,000 clones, roughly 90% occurring once. The sequencing sample was made of peripheral blood. These receptor sequences come from a man in his sixties or seventies with active COVID-19.

This clone came up a few times. The chain is built from TRBV6-5 and TRBJ1-5; D gene uncertain. CDR1 is MNHEY and CDR2 is SVGAGI in the germline V gene. This CDR3 is built from 14 residues. V was trimmed by 10 bases and J by 3 bases, leaving 16 bases between them. In DNA form, the CDR3 reads TGTGCCACCCGCTACAACTATTTCAATCAGCCCCAGCATTTT. Protein: CATRYNYFNQPQHF.

This chain links TRBV9 with TRBJ2-1; 10 nucleotides match TRBD2. Germline CDR1 SGDLS, CDR2 YYNGEE. CDR3 length equals 17 residues. The ends lost 0 bases at V and 2 bases at J; junction bases unmatched: 5. The CDR3 sequence is CASSVAPSGRAYNEQFF. Here the CDR3 DNA reads TGTGCCAGCAGCGTAGCCCCAAGCGGGAGGGCCTACAATGAGCAGTTCTTC.

CDR3 in DNA: TGTGCCAGCAGTTTAGCTAGCGGGGGAACCTACGAGCAGTACTTC. The encoded protein is CASSLASGGTYEQYF. The rearrangement uses TRBV27 and TRBJ2-7; 10 bases map to TRBD2. The V and J ends lost 2 bases and 2 bases, in that order; junction bases with no gene match: 3. The germline V gene has CDR1 MNHEY and CDR2 SMNVEV (reference sequence). CDR3 length equals 15 residues.

The rearrangement joins TRBV6-5 to TRBJ2-7, with 8 bases fitting TRBD2. CDR1 and CDR2 (germline): MNHEY, SVGAGI. This CDR3 has 14 residues. The V and J ends lost 7 bases and 4 bases, in that order; junction bases with no gene match: 9. Here the CDR3 reads CASTKTSAKYEQYF. The CDR3 coding sequence is TGTGCCAGCACCAAGACTAGCGCGAAATACGAGCAGTACTTC.

The chain is built from TRBV27 and TRBJ1-2; D gene uncertain. Trimming removed 0 bases from V and 4 bases from J, with 15 bases in between. CDR1 and CDR2 (germline): MNHEY, SMNVEV (reference sequence). This CDR3 is built from 16 residues. CDR3 protein: CASSLSRPAGSYGYTF. The CDR3 coding sequence is TGTGCCAGCAGTTTATCCCGTCCAGCGGGGAGCTATGGCTACACCTTC.

The chain is built from TRBV10-1 and TRBJ2-7; 11 bases line up with TRBD1. The CDR3 is 14 residues long. After removal of 6 bases from V and 5 bases from J, the junction contained 6 bases not matched to a gene. Germline CDR1 is WNHNN and CDR2 is SYGVQD (reference sequence). CDR3 loop: CASSGTGGPHEQYF. CDR3 nucleotides: TGCGCCAGCAGCGGGACAGGGGGACCCCACGAGCAGTACTTC.

The genes are TRBV4-3 and TRBJ2-5; maybe TRBD1 (6 bases). The length of the CDR3 is 16 residues. The germline CDR1 and CDR2 sequences are LGHNA and YSLEER. With 1 base removed from V and 3 bases from J, the gap between germline ends came to 15 bases. CDR3 nucleotide sequence: TGCGCCAGCAGCCAAGTAGGGGTCCAGGGGAAAGAGACCCAGTACTTC. It translates to CASSQVGVQGKETQYF.

The genes are TRBV30 and TRBJ1-6, with unresolved D. Germline CDR1 GTSNPN, CDR2 SVGIG (reference sequence). This CDR3 region has 13 residues. V was clipped by 1 base and J by 9 bases, with 10 bases between them. The CDR3: CAWSGDTLSPLHF. The DNA of the CDR3 is TGTGCCTGGAGTGGAGACACGCTTTCACCCCTCCACTTT. The whole variable domain, filled in from reference TRBV30 and TRBJ1-6, reads SQTIHQWPATLVQPVGSPLSLECTVEGTSNPNLYWYRQAAGRGLQLLFYSVGIGQISSEVPQNLSASRPQDRQFILSSKKLLLSDSGFYLCAWSGDTLSPLHFGNGTRLTVT.

J is TRBJ1-1 and V is TRBV28; no definite D call. Per germline, CDR1 MDHEN and CDR2 SYDVKM. The CDR3 covers 13 residues. Trimming left V 5 bases short and J 3 bases short, with 10 bases between. CDR3 residues: CASSRGAYTEAFF. The CDR3 bases are TGTGCCAGCAGTCGCGGAGCCTACACTGAAGCTTTCTTT.